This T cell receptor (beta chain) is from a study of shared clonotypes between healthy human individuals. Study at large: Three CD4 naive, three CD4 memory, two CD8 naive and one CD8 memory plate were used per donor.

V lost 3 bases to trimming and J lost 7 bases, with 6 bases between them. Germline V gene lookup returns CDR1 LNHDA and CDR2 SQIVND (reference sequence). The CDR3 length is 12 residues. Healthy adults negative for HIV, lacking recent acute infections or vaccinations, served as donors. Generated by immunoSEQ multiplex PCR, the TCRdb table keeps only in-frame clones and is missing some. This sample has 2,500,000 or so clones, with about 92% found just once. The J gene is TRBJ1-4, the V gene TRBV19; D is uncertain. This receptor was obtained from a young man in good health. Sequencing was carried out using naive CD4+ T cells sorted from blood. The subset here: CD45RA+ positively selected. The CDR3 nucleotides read TGTGCCAGTAGTATGGTTTCTGAAAAACTGTTTTTT. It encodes CASSMVSEKLFF.